These T cell receptor beta chains were read from a single sample in a study of T-cell reconstitution after alpha-beta-depleted transplantation in children. One entry per CDR3 protein results from TCRdb running MiXCR on the PCR reads. The table records roughly 500,000 distinct CDR3 sequences, roughly 33% of them present only once. The specimen comprised PBMCs from the stem cell graft donor, sampled from the stem cell graft. These receptors were taken from a human donor who donated a stem cell graft to a child with aplastic anemia. Each CDR3 is given with its conserved first and last residue. D genes are given only for firm matches. A row's size may be missing; if present it is once, few, many or a size class.

abundance	v_gene	j_gene	d_gene	CDR3aa	CDR3nt
few	TRBV30	TRBJ2-1	TRBD2	CAGNLNGRASNEQFF	TGTGCCGGAAACTTGAACGGGAGGGCCAGTAATGAGCAGTTCTTC
few	TRBV12-3/TRBV12-4	TRBJ2-5	TRBD2	CASSRAAGLVGETQYF	TGTGCCAGCAGTCGAGCGGCGGGACTAGTCGGAGAGACCCAGTACTTC
once	TRBV2	TRBJ1-2	TRBD1	CASSETGARAYGYTF	TGTGCCAGCAGCGAAACAGGGGCTCGGGCCTATGGCTACACCTTC
-	TRBV10-3	TRBJ2-4	-	CAISESRPPEDIQYF	TGTGCCATCAGTGAGTCTAGGCCCCCAGAAGACATTCAGTACTTC
few	TRBV4-1	TRBJ1-1	TRBD1	CASSPWPGQGAYTEAFF	TGCGCCAGCAGCCCATGGCCGGGACAGGGGGCGTATACTGAAGCTTTCTTT
-	TRBV15	TRBJ1-1	-	CATIPHTGNTEAFF	TGTGCCACCATTCCCCACACAGGGAACACTGAAGCTTTCTTT
few	TRBV24-1	TRBJ2-3	TRBD2	CATRRGDTQYF	TGTGCCACCAGGCGGGGGGATACGCAGTATTTT
-	TRBV12-3/TRBV12-4	TRBJ2-3	TRBD1	CASRPVGRGTDTQYF	TGTGCCAGCAGACCCGTGGGCAGGGGGACAGATACGCAGTATTTT
-	TRBV28	TRBJ2-7	-	CASSYQGAKRHEQYF	TGTGCCAGCAGTTATCAAGGGGCGAAACGTCACGAGCAGTACTTC
-	TRBV5-1	TRBJ2-3	-	CASSQRLAEAATQYF	TGCGCCAGCAGCCAACGGCTAGCAGAAGCTGCTACGCAGTATTTT
-	TRBV4-2	TRBJ2-1	-	CASSQDGSTFHREQFF	TGTGCCAGCAGCCAAGACGGCTCGACATTCCATCGGGAGCAGTTCTTC
-	TRBV6-5	TRBJ2-7	TRBD1	CASSYDRGLQEQYF	TGTGCCAGCAGTTACGACAGGGGGCTCCAGGAGCAGTACTTC
few	TRBV29-1	TRBJ2-1	TRBD2	CSVDGGTSGLRSYNEQFF	TGCAGCGTTGATGGAGGGACTAGCGGCCTTCGCTCCTACAATGAGCAGTTCTTC
-	TRBV27	TRBJ2-6	-	CASSKARGDSSGANVLTF	TGTGCCAGCAGTAAAGCTCGGGGAGATTCCTCTGGGGCCAACGTCCTGACTTTC
-	TRBV10-3	TRBJ1-5	TRBD1	CAISESLDRGINQPQHF	TGTGCCATCAGTGAGTCCTTGGACAGGGGGATTAATCAGCCCCAGCATTTT
-	TRBV5-6	TRBJ2-7	-	CASSRRGDRYLKMITSGYEQYF	TGTGCCAGCAGCCGTAGGGGAGACAGGTATTTAAAGATGATCACCTCCGGCTACGAGCAGTACTTC
-	TRBV20-1	TRBJ2-3	TRBD2	CSARSAGAARRSIDTQYF	TGCAGTGCTAGATCTGCGGGAGCGGCCCGACGGTCTATAGATACGCAGTATTTT
-	TRBV3-1	TRBJ1-2	TRBD1	CASSSTWTGEYGYTF	TGTGCCAGCAGCTCCACGTGGACAGGGGAGTATGGCTACACCTTC
-	TRBV19	TRBJ2-5	-	CASSIGQALQETQYF	TGTGCCAGTAGTATAGGTCAGGCACTGCAAGAGACCCAGTACTTC
-	TRBV28	TRBJ1-1	TRBD1	CASSRGPPSTRQGGEAFF	TGTGCCAGCAGTCGGGGCCCCCCGTCGACACGACAGGGCGGTGAAGCTTTCTTT
few	TRBV13	TRBJ2-1	-	CASSSRQYNEQFF	TGTGCCAGCAGCTCCCGACAGTACAATGAGCAGTTCTTC
few	TRBV28	TRBJ2-5	TRBD2	CASSPQLAGEGKTQYF	TGTGCCAGCAGTCCCCAGCTAGCGGGAGAGGGGAAGACCCAGTACTTC
-	TRBV14	TRBJ2-5	-	CASSQPRGRWETQYF	TGTGCCAGCAGCCAACCCAGGGGCCGTTGGGAGACCCAGTACTTC
-	TRBV7-9	TRBJ1-1	-	CASSYADQKTFF	TGTGCCAGCAGCTACGCGGATCAAAAAACTTTCTTT
-	TRBV2	TRBJ1-5	-	CASSEETAQSVAQHF	TGTGCCAGCAGTGAAGAGACGGCTCAATCAGTGGCCCAGCATTTT
few	TRBV6-2/TRBV6-3	TRBJ2-7	-	CASSFRAPYEQYF	TGTGCCAGCAGTTTCCGGGCCCCCTACGAGCAGTACTTC
-	TRBV11-1	TRBJ2-5	-	CASSQGGQSVETQYF	TGTGCCAGCAGCCAGGGGGGACAGTCGGTGGAGACCCAGTACTTC
-	TRBV20-1	TRBJ2-1	TRBD2	CSAPLAGVDNNEQFF	TGCAGTGCCCCCTTAGCGGGCGTGGACAACAATGAGCAGTTCTTC
-	TRBV18	TRBJ2-2	-	CASSSGAGELFF	TGTGCCAGCTCATCGGGCGCCGGGGAGCTGTTTTTT
few	TRBV20-1	TRBJ2-2	-	CSATTQGTGELFF	TGCAGTGCCACTACACAGGGAACCGGGGAGCTGTTTTTT
once	TRBV12-3/TRBV12-4	TRBJ1-5	TRBD1	CAVGEPTGANQPQHF	TGTGCCGTCGGGGAGCCAACAGGGGCCAATCAGCCCCAGCATTTT
-	TRBV7-2	TRBJ1-1	-	CASSSYLNTEAFF	TGTGCCAGCAGCAGCTACTTGAACACTGAAGCTTTCTTT
many	TRBV20-1	TRBJ1-1	-	CSARDLLGPRGDTEAFF	TGCAGTGCTAGAGATCTATTGGGACCTCGGGGGGACACTGAAGCTTTCTTT
few	TRBV12-3/TRBV12-4	TRBJ1-2	-	CASSKRQDYGYTF	TGTGCCAGCAGCAAGAGACAGGACTATGGCTACACCTTC
-	TRBV12-3/TRBV12-4	TRBJ2-1	-	CASMARLRSYNEQFF	TGTGCCAGCATGGCCCGGTTACGTTCCTACAATGAGCAGTTCTTC
-	TRBV28	TRBJ2-7	-	CASSPTSRAGGFF	TGTGCCAGCAGCCCTACCTCTAGAGCGGGTGGCTTCTTC
-	TRBV5-6	TRBJ2-7	-	CASSLRSPSYEQYF	TGTGCCAGCAGCTTGCGAAGTCCCTCCTACGAGCAGTACTTC
-	TRBV20-1	TRBJ2-7	TRBD2	CSATGTSGSQDEQYF	TGCAGTGCTACTGGGACTAGCGGGAGTCAAGACGAGCAGTACTTC
-	TRBV12-3/TRBV12-4	TRBJ2-7	TRBD2	CASSFRRERGPYEQYF	TGTGCCAGCAGTTTCCGGCGGGAGCGGGGGCCCTACGAGCAGTACTTC
few	TRBV6-2/TRBV6-3	TRBJ2-5	TRBD2	CASSRPLTSGRELAQETQYF	TGTGCCAGCAGCAGGCCTCTGACTAGCGGGAGGGAGTTGGCCCAAGAGACCCAGTACTTC
-	TRBV11-2	TRBJ2-5	-	CASSLGEYGKETQYF	TGTGCCAGCAGCTTAGGAGAGTATGGGAAAGAGACCCAGTACTTC
few	TRBV2	TRBJ1-2	TRBD1	CASSGQGAGYGYTF	TGTGCCAGCAGCGGACAGGGGGCAGGGTATGGCTACACCTTC
-	TRBV6-4	TRBJ2-2	TRBD2	CASSLAGFTGELFF	TGTGCCAGCAGCTTAGCGGGGTTCACCGGGGAGCTGTTTTTT
-	TRBV29-1	TRBJ2-1	TRBD2	CSVQASGRVNEQFF	TGCAGCGTTCAGGCTAGCGGGAGGGTAAATGAGCAGTTCTTC
few	TRBV10-3	TRBJ2-5	TRBD1	CAISGDRGQETQYF	TGTGCCATCAGTGGAGACAGGGGGCAAGAGACCCAGTACTTC
few	TRBV29-1	TRBJ1-1	-	CSVEKGRDTEAFF	TGCAGCGTTGAAAAGGGCAGGGACACTGAAGCTTTCTTT
few	TRBV7-6	TRBJ2-1	-	CASSLSLNNEQFF	TGTGCCAGCAGCTTAAGTCTAAACAATGAGCAGTTCTTC
few	TRBV12-5	TRBJ1-1	-	CASGPWTENTEAFF	TGTGCTAGTGGTCCGTGGACGGAGAACACTGAAGCTTTCTTT
few	TRBV20-1	TRBJ1-5	TRBD1	CSARQEQGILSDQPQHF	TGCAGTGCTAGGCAAGAACAGGGGATATTGTCAGATCAGCCCCAGCATTTT
-	TRBV20-1	TRBJ1-1	-	CSATFFGRDTEAFF	TGCAGTGCCACCTTCTTCGGGAGGGACACTGAAGCTTTCTTT
-	TRBV5-1	TRBJ2-6	-	CASSEPSGANVLTF	TGCGCCAGCAGCGAACCCTCTGGGGCCAACGTCCTGACTTTC
-	TRBV4-3	TRBJ2-2	-	CASSQPGQNTGELFF	TGCGCCAGCAGCCAACCGGGACAGAACACCGGGGAGCTGTTTTTT
-	TRBV7-2	TRBJ1-1	-	CASSSDRVGGAFF	TGTGCCAGCAGCTCCGATCGCGTCGGTGGAGCTTTCTTT
few	TRBV10-2	TRBJ2-1	-	CASGPGWDEQFF	TGCGCCAGCGGACCTGGGTGGGATGAGCAGTTCTTC
few	TRBV29-1	TRBJ1-2	TRBD1	CSVDRTGNYGYTF	TGCAGCGTTGACCGGACAGGGAACTATGGCTACACCTTC
few	TRBV7-3	TRBJ2-1	TRBD2	CASSLKAGINNEQFF	TGTGCCAGCAGCTTAAAAGCGGGGATAAACAATGAGCAGTTCTTC
-	TRBV6-1	TRBJ1-1	-	CASRHTRANTEAFF	TGTGCCAGCAGGCATACAAGAGCGAACACTGAAGCTTTCTTT
few	TRBV7-2	TRBJ1-6	-	CASSIENSPLHF	TGTGCCAGCAGCATTGAAAATTCACCCCTCCACTTT
-	TRBV4-1	TRBJ2-7	-	CASSQGYSSYEQYF	TGCGCCAGCAGCCAAGGTTACAGTAGCTACGAGCAGTACTTC
few	TRBV29-1	TRBJ2-5	-	CSVELYQETQYF	TGCAGCGTTGAACTGTACCAAGAGACCCAGTACTTC